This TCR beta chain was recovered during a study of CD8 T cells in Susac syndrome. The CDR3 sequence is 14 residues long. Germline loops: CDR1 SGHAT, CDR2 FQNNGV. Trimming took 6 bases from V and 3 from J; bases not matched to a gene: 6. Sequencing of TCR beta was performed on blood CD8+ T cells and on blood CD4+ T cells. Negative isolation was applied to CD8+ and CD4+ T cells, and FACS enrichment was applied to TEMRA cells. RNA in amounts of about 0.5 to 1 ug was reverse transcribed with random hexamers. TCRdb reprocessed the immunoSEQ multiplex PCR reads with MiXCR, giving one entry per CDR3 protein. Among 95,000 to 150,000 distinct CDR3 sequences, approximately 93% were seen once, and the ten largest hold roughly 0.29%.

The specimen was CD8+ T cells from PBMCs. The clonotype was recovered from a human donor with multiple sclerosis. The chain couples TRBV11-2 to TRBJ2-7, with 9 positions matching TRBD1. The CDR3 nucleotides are TGTGCCAGCAGGGCGGACAGGGGATTCTACGAGCAGTACGTC. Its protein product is CASRADRGFYEQYV.